This T cell receptor (beta chain) was obtained from a study of early T cells in non-severe SARS-CoV-2 infection. Background on the study: Unsorted whole blood bulk RNA was sequenced, with unpaired chains. Study results and caveats: VDJdb matches were skewed toward anti-spike CD8 T cell responses.

In TCRdb, the 5' RACE reads were re-called with MiXCR into one record per CDR3 protein. The sample has 70,000 to 90,000 distinct CDR3 sequences; over 9% are singletons. To note about this clonotype: Its specificity is unknown.

This CDR3 spans 15 amino acids. V lost 2 bases to trimming and J lost 4 bases; unmatched junction nucleotides: 6. Looked up from germline, CDR1 is SGHAT and CDR2 is FQNNGV. Sequenced input: whole blood. This clonotype was obtained from an adult who was a healthcare worker with PCR-confirmed SARS-CoV-2 infection or an uninfected control (not recorded which). V and J are TRBV11-2 and TRBJ2-5, with 8 bases identical to TRBD2. In DNA, the CDR3 is TGTGCCAGCAGCTTAACAGCGGGAGACCGAGAGACCCAGTACTTC. Protein sequence: CASSLTAGDRETQYF.